This TCR beta chain was profiled in a study of T-cell reconstitution after alpha-beta-depleted transplantation in children. During its preparation, the TCRbeta library received unique molecular identifiers. TCRdb recomputed calls from the PCR reads with MiXCR, one row per CDR3 protein. This table holds about 300,000 distinct CDR3 sequences, over 7% found once. Turning to this clonotype: Its antigen is undetermined.

Points from the study as a whole: Recipient T cells and thymic progenitors that survived were the source of the high TCRbeta diversity seen at day 60 in some patients. Newly made T cells mostly supplied T-cell counts and diversity one year after transplant. Expanded graft clones numbering several hundred reportedly gave rise to alpha-beta T cells about two months after transplant.

This CDR3 region has 16 residues. The V end lost 3 bases, the J end lost 8 bases, and 20 bases lay between the germline ends. In germline, CDR1 is SGHDT, CDR2 YYEEEE. The clonotype comes from a female patient younger than 10 who had a stem cell transplant for Fanconi anemia, so the T cells may come from the graft donor. The sample consisted of peripheral blood, taken 360 days after TCRalphabeta/CD19-depleted stem cell transplant. The rearrangement uses TRBV5-6 and TRBJ1-4, with a tentative D call TRBD1 (5 bases). In nucleotides, the CDR3 is TGTGCCAGCAGCTCCCGATCGGGCAGGGTCGGAGAAAAACTGTTTTTT. Its translation is CASSSRSGRVGEKLFF.